What follows are 4 T cell receptor beta chains derived from one specimen sequenced in a study of technical replicates of blood from several donors (dated by TCRdb to about 2017). Receptor libraries were prepared by the immunoSEQ multiplex PCR assay. In TCRdb, the immuneACCESS table is reduced to in-frame sequences with V and J assigned. These tables do not hold every clone; where another copy was compared, an unresolved V gene accounts for under half, and the others remain unexplained. Present in this sample are 84,000 or so clones, 94% of which were seen just once. The top ten hold around 0.25% of the sample. Material: T cells isolated from PBMCs. Receptors were obtained from a human donor in good health.

The chain has TRBV19 and TRBJ2-1, with 8 bases identical to TRBD2. This CDR3 is 17 amino acids long. The trim removed 7 bases at V and 0 bases at J, leaving 11 bases unmatched. Per the germline V gene, CDR1 is LNHDA and CDR2 is SQIVND (reference sequence). This chain's CDR3 is CASMVSGIGSSYNEQFF. The CDR3 DNA reads as TGTGCCAGTATGGTTAGCGGGATTGGGAGCTCCTACAATGAGCAGTTCTTC.

This chain connects TRBV19 to TRBJ2-2; TRBD1 agrees at 8 bases. Germline trimming cut 2 bases from V and 0 bases from J; bases unmatched to any gene: 2. This CDR3 is 16 amino acids long. CDR1 is LNHDA, CDR2 SQIVND, per germline (reference sequence). The CDR3 is CASSIPTGANTGELFF. DNA of the CDR3: TGTGCCAGTAGTATACCGACAGGGGCGAACACCGGGGAGCTGTTTTTT.

The chain carries TRBV4-1 and TRBJ1-1; D remains unclear. The length of the CDR3 is 14 residues. Trimming stripped 1 base from V and 1 base from J, with 7 bases between. Germline V gene data show CDR1 as MGHRA and CDR2 as YSYEKL. The CDR3 nucleotides are TGCGCCAGCAGCCAAGGGTACTGGAACACTGAAGCTTTCTTT. Protein: CASSQGYWNTEAFF.

The rearrangement joins TRBV6-5 to TRBJ1-4, with D unclear. The CDR3 loop spans 15 amino acids. The V gene's germline CDR1 is MNHEY and CDR2 SVGAGI. V was clipped by 5 bases and J by 2 bases, with 12 bases between them. The CDR3 protein is CASSRAGITNEKLFF. CDR3 sequence (DNA): TGTGCCAGCAGTCGAGCGGGGATTACTAATGAAAAACTGTTTTTT.